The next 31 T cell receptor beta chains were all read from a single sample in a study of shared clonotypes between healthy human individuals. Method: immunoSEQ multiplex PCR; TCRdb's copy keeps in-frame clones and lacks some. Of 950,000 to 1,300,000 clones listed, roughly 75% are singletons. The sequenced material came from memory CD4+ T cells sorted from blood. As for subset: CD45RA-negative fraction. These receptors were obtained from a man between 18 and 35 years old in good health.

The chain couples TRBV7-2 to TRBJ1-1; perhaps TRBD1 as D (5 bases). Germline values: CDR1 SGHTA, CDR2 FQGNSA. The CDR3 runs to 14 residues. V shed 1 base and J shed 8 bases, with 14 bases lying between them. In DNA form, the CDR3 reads TGTGCCAGCAGCTTAGATCAAGGGGCAGGGGAAGCTTTCTTT. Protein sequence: CASSLDQGAGEAFF.

DNA of the CDR3: TGTGCCAGCAGCCCCATCGGGCGCCTCGAGCAGTACTTC. This sequence encodes CASSPIGRLEQYF. The chain carries TRBV11-2 and TRBJ2-7; D gene unclear. Germline V CDR1 and CDR2: SGHAT, FQNNGV. V lost 5 bases to trimming and J lost 6 bases, with 14 bases between them. The CDR3 runs 13 residues.

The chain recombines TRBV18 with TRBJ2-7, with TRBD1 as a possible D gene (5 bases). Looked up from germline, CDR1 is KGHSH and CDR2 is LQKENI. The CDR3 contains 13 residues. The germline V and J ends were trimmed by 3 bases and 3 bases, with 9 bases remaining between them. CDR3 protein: CASSPYTGYEQYF. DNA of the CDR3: TGTGCCAGCTCACCTTATACAGGCTACGAGCAGTACTTC.

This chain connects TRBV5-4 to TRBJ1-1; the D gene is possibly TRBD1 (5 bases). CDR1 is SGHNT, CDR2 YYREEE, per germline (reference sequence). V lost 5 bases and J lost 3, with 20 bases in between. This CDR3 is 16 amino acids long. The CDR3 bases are TGTGCCAGCAGAGGCAGCGCAGGGTTTACGGACACTGAAGCTTTCTTT. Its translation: CASRGSAGFTDTEAFF.

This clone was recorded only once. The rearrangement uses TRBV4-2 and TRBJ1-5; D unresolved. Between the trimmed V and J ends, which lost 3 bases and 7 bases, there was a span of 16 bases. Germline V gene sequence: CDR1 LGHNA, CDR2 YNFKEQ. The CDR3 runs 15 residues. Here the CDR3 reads CASSQSENGVQPQHF. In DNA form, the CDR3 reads TGTGCCAGCAGCCAGAGCGAGAATGGGGTACAGCCCCAGCATTTT.

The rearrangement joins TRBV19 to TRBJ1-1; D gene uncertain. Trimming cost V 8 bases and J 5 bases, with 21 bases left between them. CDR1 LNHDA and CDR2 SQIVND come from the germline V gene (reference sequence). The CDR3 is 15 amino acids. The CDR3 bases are TGTGCCAGTGAAATCTCGGGTCTGGCGAATACTGAAGCTTTCTTT. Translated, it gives CASEISGLANTEAFF.

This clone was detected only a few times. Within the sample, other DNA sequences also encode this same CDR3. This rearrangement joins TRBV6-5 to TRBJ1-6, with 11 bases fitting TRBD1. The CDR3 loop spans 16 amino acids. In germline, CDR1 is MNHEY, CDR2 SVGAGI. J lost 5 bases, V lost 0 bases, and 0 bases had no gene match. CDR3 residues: CASSYSGQGDNSPLHF. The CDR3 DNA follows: TGTGCCAGCAGTTACTCGGGACAGGGGGATAATTCACCCCTCCACTTT.

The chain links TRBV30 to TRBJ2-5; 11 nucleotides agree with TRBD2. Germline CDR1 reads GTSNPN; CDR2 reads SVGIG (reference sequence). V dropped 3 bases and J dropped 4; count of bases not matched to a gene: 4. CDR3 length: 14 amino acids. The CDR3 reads CAWSTGTSGETQYF. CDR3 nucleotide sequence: TGTGCCTGGAGCACCGGGACTAGCGGAGAGACCCAGTACTTC.

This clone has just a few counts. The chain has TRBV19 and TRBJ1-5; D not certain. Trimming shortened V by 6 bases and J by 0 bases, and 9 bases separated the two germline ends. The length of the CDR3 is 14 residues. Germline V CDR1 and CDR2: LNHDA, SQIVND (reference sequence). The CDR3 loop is CASRPGSSNQPQHF. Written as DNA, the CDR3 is TGTGCCAGTAGACCGGGGAGTAGCAATCAGCCCCAGCATTTT.

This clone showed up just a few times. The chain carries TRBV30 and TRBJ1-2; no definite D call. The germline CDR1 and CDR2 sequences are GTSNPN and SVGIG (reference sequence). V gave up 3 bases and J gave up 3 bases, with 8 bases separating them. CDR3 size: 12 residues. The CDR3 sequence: CAWSPGDYGYTF. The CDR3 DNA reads TGTGCCTGGAGCCCTGGGGACTATGGCTACACCTTC. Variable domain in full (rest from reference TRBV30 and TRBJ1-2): SQTIHQWPATLVQPVGSPLSLECTVEGTSNPNLYWYRQAAGRGLQLLFYSVGIGQISSEVPQNLSASRPQDRQFILSSKKLLLSDSGFYLCAWSPGDYGYTFGSGTRLTVV.

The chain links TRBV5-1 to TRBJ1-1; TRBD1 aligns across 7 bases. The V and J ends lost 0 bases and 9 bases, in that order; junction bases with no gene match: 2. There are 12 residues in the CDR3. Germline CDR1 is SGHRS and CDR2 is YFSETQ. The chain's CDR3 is CASSLEQGKAFF. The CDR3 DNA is TGCGCCAGCAGCTTGGAACAGGGGAAAGCTTTCTTT.

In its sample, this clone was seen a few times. The CDR3 DNA follows: TGTGCCAGCAGCGACAACGCTGGCTACACCTTC. Amino acids: CASSDNAGYTF. The chain combines TRBV6-5 with TRBJ1-2; D gene unclear. Germline lookup yields CDR1 MNHEY and CDR2 SVGAGI. Trimming removed 6 bases from V and 7 bases from J, with 9 bases in between. This CDR3 spans 11 amino acids.

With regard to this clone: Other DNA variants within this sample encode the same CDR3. CDR3 nucleotides: TGTGCCACACAGGGATACAATGAGCAGTTCTTC. It translates to CATQGYNEQFF. The chain uses TRBV6-5 and TRBJ2-1; a possible D gene is TRBD1 (6 bases). This CDR3 spans 11 amino acids. Germline lookup yields CDR1 MNHEY and CDR2 SVGAGI. Trimming removed 10 bases from V and 4 bases from J, with 8 bases in between.

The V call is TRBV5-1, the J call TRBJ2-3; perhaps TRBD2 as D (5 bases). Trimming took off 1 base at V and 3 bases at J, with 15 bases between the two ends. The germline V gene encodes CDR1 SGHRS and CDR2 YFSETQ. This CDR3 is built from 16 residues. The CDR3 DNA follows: TGCGCCAGCAGCTTGTGGTGGGAGTCTGGAACAGATACGCAGTATTTT. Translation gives CASSLWWESGTDTQYF. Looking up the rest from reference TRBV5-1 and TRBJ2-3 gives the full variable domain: KAGVTQTPRYLIKTRGQQVTLSCSPISGHRSVSWYQQTPGQGLQFLFEYFSETQRNKGNFPGRFSGRQFSNSRSEMNVSTLELGDSALYLCASSLWWESGTDTQYFGPGTRLTVL.

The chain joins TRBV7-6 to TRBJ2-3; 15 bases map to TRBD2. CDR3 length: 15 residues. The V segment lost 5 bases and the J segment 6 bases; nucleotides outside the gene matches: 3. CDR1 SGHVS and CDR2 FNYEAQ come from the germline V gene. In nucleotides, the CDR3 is TGTGCCAGCAGCCCCGGACTAGCGGGGGGGGATACGCAGTATTTT. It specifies CASSPGLAGGDTQYF. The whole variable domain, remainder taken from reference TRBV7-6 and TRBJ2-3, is GAGVSQSPRYKVTKRGQDVALRCDPISGHVSLYWYRQALGQGPEFLTYFNYEAQQDKSGLPNDRFSAERPEGSISTLTIQRTEQRDSAMYRCASSPGLAGGDTQYFGPGTRLTVL.

This chain's CDR3 is CASSSGQGTRGNQPQHF. CDR3 bases: TGTGCCAGTAGTTCCGGACAGGGGACTAGAGGCAATCAGCCCCAGCATTTT. This chain links TRBV19 with TRBJ1-5, with 9 bases identical to TRBD1. The J segment lost 2 bases and the V segment lost 5 bases, leaving 10 bases of the junction unmatched. CDR3 length: 17 residues. Germline V gene lookup returns CDR1 LNHDA and CDR2 SQIVND (reference sequence).

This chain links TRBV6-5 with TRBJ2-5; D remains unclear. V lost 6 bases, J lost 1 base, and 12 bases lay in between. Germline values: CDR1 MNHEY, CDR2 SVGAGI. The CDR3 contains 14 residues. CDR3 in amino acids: CASSSVITQETQYF. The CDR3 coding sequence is TGTGCCAGCAGCTCAGTTATAACCCAAGAGACCCAGTACTTC.

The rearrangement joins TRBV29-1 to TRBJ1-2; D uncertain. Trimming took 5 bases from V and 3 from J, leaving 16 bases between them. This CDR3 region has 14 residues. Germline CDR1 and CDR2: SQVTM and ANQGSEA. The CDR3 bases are TGCAGCGTTATTTGGTCGGGGTTACACTATGGCTACACCTTC. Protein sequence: CSVIWSGLHYGYTF.

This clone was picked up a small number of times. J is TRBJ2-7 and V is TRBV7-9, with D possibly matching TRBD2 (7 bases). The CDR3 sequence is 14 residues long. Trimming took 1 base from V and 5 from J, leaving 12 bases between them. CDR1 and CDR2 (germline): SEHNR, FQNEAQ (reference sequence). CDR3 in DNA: TGTGCCAGCAGCTTAGAATCGGGGGGCCACGAGCAGTACTTC. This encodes CASSLESGGHEQYF.

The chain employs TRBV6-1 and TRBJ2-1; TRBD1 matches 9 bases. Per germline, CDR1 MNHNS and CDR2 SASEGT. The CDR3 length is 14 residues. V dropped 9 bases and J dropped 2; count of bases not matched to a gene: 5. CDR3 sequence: CASQGQGPYNEQFF. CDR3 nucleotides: TGTGCCAGTCAGGGACAGGGACCCTACAATGAGCAGTTCTTC.

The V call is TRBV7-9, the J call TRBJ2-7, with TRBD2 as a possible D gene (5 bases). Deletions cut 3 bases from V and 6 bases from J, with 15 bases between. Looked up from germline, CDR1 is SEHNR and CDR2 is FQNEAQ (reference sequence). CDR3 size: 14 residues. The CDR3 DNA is TGTGCCAGCAGCTTTGAAGTCAGCGCGGGCGAGCAGTACTTC. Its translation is CASSFEVSAGEQYF.

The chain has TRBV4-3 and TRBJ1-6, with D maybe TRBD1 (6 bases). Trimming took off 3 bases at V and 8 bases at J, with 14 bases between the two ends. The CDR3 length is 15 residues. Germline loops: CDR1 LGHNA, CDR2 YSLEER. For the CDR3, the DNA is TGCGCCAGCAGCCAGAACAGGGAAAAATATTCACCCCTCCACTTT. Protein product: CASSQNREKYSPLHF.

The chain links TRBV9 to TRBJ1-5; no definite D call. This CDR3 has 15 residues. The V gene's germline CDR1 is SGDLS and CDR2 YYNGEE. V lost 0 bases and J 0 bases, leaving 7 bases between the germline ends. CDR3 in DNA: TGTGCCAGCAGCGTAGGACTGCTTAGCAATCAGCCCCAGCATTTT. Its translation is CASSVGLLSNQPQHF.

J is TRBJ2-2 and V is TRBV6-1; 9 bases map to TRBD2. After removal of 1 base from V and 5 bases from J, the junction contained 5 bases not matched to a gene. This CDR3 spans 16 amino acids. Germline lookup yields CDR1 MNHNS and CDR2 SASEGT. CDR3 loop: CASSEGLAGWTGELFF. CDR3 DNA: TGTGCCAGCAGTGAAGGGCTAGCGGGGTGGACCGGGGAGCTGTTTTTT.

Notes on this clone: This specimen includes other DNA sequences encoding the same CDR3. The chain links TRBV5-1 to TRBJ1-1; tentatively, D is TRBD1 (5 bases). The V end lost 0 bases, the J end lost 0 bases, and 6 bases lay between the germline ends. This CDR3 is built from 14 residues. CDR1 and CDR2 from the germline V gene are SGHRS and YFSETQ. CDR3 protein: CASSLEGVNTEAFF. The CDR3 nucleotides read TGCGCCAGCAGCTTGGAAGGGGTGAACACTGAAGCTTTCTTT.

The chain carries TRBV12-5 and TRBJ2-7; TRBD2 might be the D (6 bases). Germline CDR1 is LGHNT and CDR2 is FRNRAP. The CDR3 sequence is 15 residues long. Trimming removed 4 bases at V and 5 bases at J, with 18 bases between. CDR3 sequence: CASGSDWGVSDEQYF. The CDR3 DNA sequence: TGTGCTAGTGGTTCAGATTGGGGGGTTTCGGACGAGCAGTACTTC.

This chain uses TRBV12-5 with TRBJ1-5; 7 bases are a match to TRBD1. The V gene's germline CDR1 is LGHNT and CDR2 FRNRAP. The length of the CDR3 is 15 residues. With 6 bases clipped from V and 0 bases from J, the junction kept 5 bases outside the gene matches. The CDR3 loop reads CASGTGTASNQPQHF. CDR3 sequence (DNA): TGTGCTAGTGGAACCGGGACAGCTAGCAATCAGCCCCAGCATTTT. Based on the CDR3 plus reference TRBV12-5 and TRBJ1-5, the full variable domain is DARVTQTPRHKVTEMGQEVTMRCQPILGHNTVFWYRQTMMQGLELLAYFRNRAPLDDSGMPKDRFSAEMPDATLATLKIQPSEPRDSAVYFCASGTGTASNQPQHFGDGTRLSIL.

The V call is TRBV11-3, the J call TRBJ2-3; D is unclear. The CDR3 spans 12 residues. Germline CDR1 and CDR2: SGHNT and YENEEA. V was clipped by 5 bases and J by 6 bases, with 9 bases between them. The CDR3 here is CASSLHGDTQYF. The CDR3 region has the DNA TGTGCCAGCAGCCTCCATGGGGATACGCAGTATTTT.

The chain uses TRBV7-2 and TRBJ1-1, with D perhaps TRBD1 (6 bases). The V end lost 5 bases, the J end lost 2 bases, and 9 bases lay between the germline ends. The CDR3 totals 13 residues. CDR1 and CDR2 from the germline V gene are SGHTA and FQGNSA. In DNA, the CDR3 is TGTGCCAGCAGCCCAGGGGATAACACTGAAGCTTTCTTT. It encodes CASSPGDNTEAFF.

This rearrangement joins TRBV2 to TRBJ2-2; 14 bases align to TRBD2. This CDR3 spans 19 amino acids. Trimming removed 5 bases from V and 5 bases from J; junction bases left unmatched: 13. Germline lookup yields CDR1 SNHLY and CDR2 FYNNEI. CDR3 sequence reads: CASSLGLAGGRGNTGELFF. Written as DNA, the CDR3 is TGTGCCAGCAGTCTTGGACTAGCGGGGGGCCGAGGCAATACCGGGGAGCTGTTTTTT. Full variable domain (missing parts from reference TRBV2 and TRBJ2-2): EPEVTQTPSHQVTQMGQEVILRCVPISNHLYFYWYRQILGQKVEFLVSFYNNEISEKSEIFDDQFSVERPDGSNFTLKIRSTKLEDSAMYFCASSLGLAGGRGNTGELFFGEGSRLTVL.

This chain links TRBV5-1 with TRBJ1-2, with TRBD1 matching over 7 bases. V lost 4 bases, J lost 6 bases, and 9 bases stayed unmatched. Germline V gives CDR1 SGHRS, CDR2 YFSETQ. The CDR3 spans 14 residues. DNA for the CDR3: TGCGCCAGCAGCCCAACGACAGGGCCCAATGGCTACACCTTC. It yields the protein CASSPTTGPNGYTF.